This T cell receptor (beta chain) was captured by sequencing in a study of T-cell reconstitution after alpha-beta-depleted transplantation in children. This CDR3 spans 15 amino acids. Trimming cost V 1 base and J 7 bases, with 16 bases left between them. CDR1 and CDR2 (germline): SGHTA, FQGNSA. Unique molecular identifiers were used to barcode this TCRbeta library. TCRdb called the PCR reads again in MiXCR, with one record for every CDR3 protein. Of 190,000 or so distinct CDR3 sequences in the sample, about 6.4% were seen once. This clonotype has only a few counts. This TCR derives from a human donor who donated a stem cell graft to a child with Wiskott-Aldrich syndrome. The chain carries TRBV7-2 and TRBJ2-5; D possibly corresponds to TRBD1 (6 bases). The starting material was PBMCs from the stem cell graft donor, obtained from the stem cell graft. The CDR3 DNA is TGTGCCAGCAGCTTAGTTATGTCCAAAGGGGGGACCCAGTACTTC. Translated: CASSLVMSKGGTQYF.